There are a few counts of the clone carrying this TCR beta chain. The source of the sample is a study of blood T cell repertoires in COVID-19. Turning to the study itself: The United States, Italy and Spain supplied acute and convalescent COVID-19 samples. In each case, the material was cDNA or gDNA derived from T cells, B-cell-depleted T cells, or PBMCs.

In the authors' methods: Estimated nucleated cell counts came from reference gene primer amplification. The table came from immunoSEQ multiplex PCR; TCRdb's copy has only in-frame clones and leaves some out. That table furnishes V, J and clone size, whereas the DNA furnished D and trimming. The top ten clones hold about 14% of a sample with 80,000 or so clones, 70% to 90% of them seen once. The CDR3 extends over 15 amino acids. Looked up from germline, CDR1 is MGHDK and CDR2 is SYGVNS. Trimming at V came to 8 bases and at J to 0 bases, leaving 7 bases not matched to a gene. What was sequenced was peripheral blood. The genes are TRBV25-1 and TRBJ2-5, with TRBD1 matching over 9 bases. This clonotype was sampled from a woman of 80 years or more with acute or convalescent COVID-19. DNA for the CDR3: TGTGCCAGCCGACCACAGGGGGCCTACCAAGAGACCCAGTACTTC. This sequence encodes CASRPQGAYQETQYF.